This TCR beta chain is from a study of cytomegalovirus exposure and HLA in healthy donors. Findings and limits, study-wide: First-cohort TCR clusters were later found to tend to co-occur in the roughly 130 validation repertoires. Accounts indicate the classifier identified cytomegalovirus status with strong specificity and sensitivity. While the bulk of TCR sequences proved rare, some public TCRs turned up in many donors.

Sequenced by immunoSEQ multiplex PCR; TCRdb stores in-frame clones only, minus some. This sample has 200,000 to 300,000 clones, with about 88% found just once. Donors were drawn from the approximately 120-subject validation cohort, separate from the roughly 700-subject first cohort. Comments on this clone: Its antigen is not known.

The material sequenced was PBMCs. The clonotype was recovered from a young man in good health and CMV-seropositive.

Here the CDR3 reads CASRPTTGYEEQFF. In DNA form, the CDR3 reads TGTGCCAGCAGGCCAACTACAGGGTATGAGGAGCAGTTCTTC. The chain couples TRBV27 to TRBJ2-1; possible D gene TRBD1, 6 bases. Germline V gives CDR1 MNHEY, CDR2 SMNVEV (reference sequence). Trimming removed 6 bases at V and 10 bases at J, with 19 bases between. The CDR3 loop spans 14 amino acids.